This TCR beta chain was recorded in a study of control samples from healthy donors and cancer patients. TCRdb's table, derived via immunoSEQ multiplex PCR, lists solely in-frame clones and lacks some. Altogether about 170,000 clones are present, around 92% being singletons, with the ten largest covering approximately 1.5%. Trimming left V 5 bases short and J 6 bases short, with 11 bases between. The germline V gene encodes CDR1 MNHEY and CDR2 SVGEGT. CDR3 length equals 12 residues. This clonotype originated in a young woman in good health. The chain combines TRBV6-2 or TRBV6-3 with TRBJ2-7, with a possible D match to TRBD1 (6 bases). Sequenced: blood. The chain's CDR3 is CASSTGKSEQYF. In nucleotides, the CDR3 is TGTGCCAGCAGTACAGGGAAATCCGAGCAGTACTTC.